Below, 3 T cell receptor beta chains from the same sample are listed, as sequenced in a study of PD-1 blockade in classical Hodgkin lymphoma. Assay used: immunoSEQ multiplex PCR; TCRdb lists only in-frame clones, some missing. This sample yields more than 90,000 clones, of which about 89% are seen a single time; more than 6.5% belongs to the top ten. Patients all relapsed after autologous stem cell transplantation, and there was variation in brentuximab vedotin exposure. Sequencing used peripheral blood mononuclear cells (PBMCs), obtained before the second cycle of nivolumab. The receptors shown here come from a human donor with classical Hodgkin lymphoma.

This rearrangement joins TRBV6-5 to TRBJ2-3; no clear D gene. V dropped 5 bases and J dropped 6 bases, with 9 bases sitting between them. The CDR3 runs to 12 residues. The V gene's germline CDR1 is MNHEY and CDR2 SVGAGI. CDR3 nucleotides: TGTGCCAGCAGTGCCCCTCCTGATACGCAGTATTTT. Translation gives CASSAPPDTQYF.

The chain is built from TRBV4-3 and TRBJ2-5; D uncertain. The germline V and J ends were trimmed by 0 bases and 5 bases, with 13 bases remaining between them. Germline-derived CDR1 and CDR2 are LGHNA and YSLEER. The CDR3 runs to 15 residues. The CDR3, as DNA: TGCGCCAGCAGCCAAGATAGCCCTTTGGGGGAGACCCAGTACTTC. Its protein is CASSQDSPLGETQYF.

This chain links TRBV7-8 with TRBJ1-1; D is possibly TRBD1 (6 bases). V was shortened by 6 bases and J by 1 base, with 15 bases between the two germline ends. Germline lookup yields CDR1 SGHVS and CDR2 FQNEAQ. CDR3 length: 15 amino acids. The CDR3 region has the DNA TGTGCCAGCAGACACAGAGTGGGGGCGAACACTGAAGCTTTCTTT. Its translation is CASRHRVGANTEAFF.